Listed below are T cell receptor beta chains from one sample, sequenced in a study of shared clonotypes between healthy human individuals. TCRdb's table, derived via immunoSEQ multiplex PCR, lists solely in-frame clones and lacks some. Seen here are roughly 2.1 million clones, just over 90% observed once, and the top ten hold around 1.7%. The sequenced sample was naive CD8+ T cells from PBMCs. All receptors derive from a man aged 18 to 35 in good health. Some clones in this sample may be carry-over from other donors' samples. Each CDR3 is given without its conserved first and last residue. A D gene is named only where the DNA matches it firmly.

V	D	J	CDR3
TRBV28	NA	TRBJ2-7	ASSISDRVSYEQY
TRBV11-2	TRBD2	TRBJ2-7	ASRDWSGSTYEQY
TRBV27	NA	TRBJ2-3	ASSSLRPRSTDTQY
TRBV10-2	NA	TRBJ2-7	ASSSSPGAVEQY
TRBV11-2	NA	TRBJ2-2	ASSLLYLAGELF
TRBV29-1	TRBD1	TRBJ2-7	SVESGTGDIYEQY
TRBV11-3	TRBD2	TRBJ2-1	ASSLSSKRLAGERGEQF
TRBV29-1	NA	TRBJ1-5	SVSDTYSNQPQH
TRBV14	NA	TRBJ2-1	ASSPIFPSNEQF
TRBV29-1	NA	TRBJ2-1	SADSLNYNEQF
TRBV19	NA	TRBJ1-5	ASSESPTRQNFGNQPQH
TRBV6-1	TRBD2	TRBJ2-1	ASSVLSGASYNEQF
TRBV6-1	TRBD1	TRBJ1-2	AIGTGGLGYT
TRBV9	TRBD2	TRBJ2-2	ASSVGTSGRAVETGELF
TRBV29-1	TRBD2	TRBJ2-1	SVEGVWAGGSSYNEQF
TRBV11-2	NA	TRBJ2-3	ASSLGYVTDTQY
TRBV10-2	TRBD2	TRBJ2-5	ASSEVSGGRSQY
TRBV6-4	TRBD1	TRBJ2-1	ASSPRQGAYNEQF
TRBV2	NA	TRBJ1-1	ASSDGEGGTEAF
TRBV4-3	NA	TRBJ2-1	ASSQDWGSGNEQF
TRBV7-9	NA	TRBJ2-7	ASSLAGSGEQY
TRBV7-2	NA	TRBJ2-7	ASSLFGGGLSPYEQY
TRBV6-1	TRBD1	TRBJ2-7	ASSSGQGVYEQY
TRBV27	NA	TRBJ1-6	ASSLFIRSSYNSPLH
TRBV13	NA	TRBJ1-1	ASSRIGHSETF
TRBV14	NA	TRBJ2-2	ASSLHFRGTVNTGELF
TRBV27	NA	TRBJ2-1	ASSWGPIYNEQF
TRBV6-1	TRBD2	TRBJ2-7	ASSETSGGYEQY
TRBV4-1	NA	TRBJ1-2	ASSQVTGGAGLNYGYT
TRBV28	NA	TRBJ2-7	ASSFLAPTYEQY
TRBV9	NA	TRBJ2-1	ASSAGHEQF
TRBV27	TRBD1	TRBJ1-1	ASSPDRGVPEAF
TRBV5-1	NA	TRBJ1-1	ASSPLYGGRTEAF
TRBV28	NA	TRBJ1-1	ASSLGHRGTEAF
TRBV9	NA	TRBJ2-1	ASSPAWNSYNEQF
TRBV5-4	NA	TRBJ1-1	ASSRPGQGTEAF
TRBV6-1	NA	TRBJ2-7	ASSDRGPSYEQY
TRBV7-6	NA	TRBJ1-5	ASSPKGLNQPQH
TRBV5-1	NA	TRBJ2-5	ASRFTIDSHYLETQY
TRBV6-6	NA	TRBJ1-1	ASSYPRKGVRVSF
TRBV19	TRBD2	TRBJ2-1	ASSSRRAGASDEQF
TRBV6-5	NA	TRBJ1-2	ASSYPGLDGYT
TRBV7-9	NA	TRBJ2-5	ASSSLGAQETQY
TRBV27	TRBD1	TRBJ1-2	ASSPYLETGSNYGYT
TRBV5-1	TRBD1	TRBJ2-7	ASSLGLGTGVYEQY
TRBV28	NA	TRBJ2-4	ASSPPGGITKNIQY
TRBV7-9	TRBD1	TRBJ2-7	ASSYHPGTGEFEQY
TRBV4-2	NA	TRBJ1-4	ASSPLEGRGEKLF
TRBV19	NA	TRBJ1-3	ACYHGNTIY
TRBV27	NA	TRBJ2-3	ASSLATGQGTDTQY